These 25 T cell receptor beta chains came from one sample sequenced in a study of blood T cell repertoires in COVID-19. Sequencing was performed with immunoSEQ multiplex PCR; in TCRdb, only in-frame clones are kept and a portion is missing. The sample includes over 200,000 clones, about 85% of them seen just once. The sequenced sample consisted of PBMCs or T cells enriched from blood (not recorded which). The receptors stem from a man between 25 and 39 years old who had recovered from COVID-19.

This CDR3 reads CASSRNPGSEIQPQHF. The DNA of the CDR3 is TGTGCCAGCAGTCGAAACCCGGGATCCGAAATCCAGCCCCAGCATTTT. The chain uses TRBV6-6 and TRBJ1-5; D not certain. CDR1 is MNHNY and CDR2 is SVGAGI in the germline V gene (reference sequence). This CDR3 spans 16 amino acids. The V and J ends lost 5 bases and 7 bases respectively, with 21 bases between them.

This chain links TRBV28 with TRBJ2-3; D may be TRBD2 (5 bases). V was cut by 8 bases and J by 2 bases, with 17 bases left in between. The CDR3 length is 15 residues. Germline CDR1 reads MDHEN; CDR2 reads SYDVKM. CDR3 protein: CASAYTNGVTDTQYF. The CDR3 region has the DNA TGTGCCAGCGCTTACACTAACGGGGTCACAGATACGCAGTATTTT.

This chain links TRBV6-4 with TRBJ2-2, with 13 bases fitting TRBD2. J was trimmed by 6 bases and V by 0 bases; bases with no gene match: 1. The CDR3 has 16 residues. Per germline, CDR1 MRHNA and CDR2 SNTAGT. This CDR3 is CASSDSGLAGAGELFF. CDR3 sequence (DNA): TGTGCCAGCAGTGACTCTGGACTAGCGGGAGCCGGGGAGCTGTTTTTT.

The genes are TRBV6-5 and TRBJ1-2; D may be TRBD1 (6 bases). The germline gives CDR1 MNHEY, CDR2 SVGAGI. V was trimmed by 2 bases and J by 3 bases, leaving 10 bases between them. The CDR3 covers 14 residues. CDR3 bases: TGTGCCAGCAGTTACCAAACAGGGTACTATGGCTACACCTTC. It translates to CASSYQTGYYGYTF.

CDR3 residues: CASSPVGGAGREAFF. CDR3 nucleotides: TGTGCCAGCTCACCCGTCGGGGGAGCGGGGCGTGAAGCTTTCTTT. The gene calls are TRBV18 and TRBJ1-1; maybe TRBD1 (5 bases). The CDR3 is 15 residues long. Looked up from germline, CDR1 is KGHSH and CDR2 is LQKENI. The V gene lost 3 bases and the J gene lost 7 bases, with 18 bases spanning the gap.

This clone was seen more than once but under ten times. This chain links TRBV7-9 with TRBJ1-1, with 9 bases lining up with TRBD1. Unmatched junction bases numbered 5, after V lost 11 bases and J lost 1 base. The CDR3 runs to 13 residues. The V gene's germline CDR1 is SEHNR and CDR2 FQNEAQ (reference sequence). The CDR3 sequence: CAGTGQGNTEAFF. CDR3 coding DNA: TGTGCCGGTACGGGACAGGGGAACACTGAAGCTTTCTTT.

CDR3 in DNA: TGTGCCAGCAAGGGGGTCAACGAGCAGTACTTC. This encodes CASKGVNEQYF. V gene TRBV27 combines with J gene TRBJ2-7, with D possibly TRBD1 on 6 matching bases. The CDR3 sequence is 11 residues long. V was shortened by 7 bases and J by 5 bases, with 9 bases between the two germline ends. The germline CDR1 and CDR2 sequences are MNHEY and SMNVEV (reference sequence).

The V call is TRBV24-1, the J call TRBJ2-7; D gene uncertain. Germline CDR1 reads KGHDR; CDR2 reads SFDVKD. This CDR3 is 14 amino acids long. The V and J ends lost 0 bases and 2 bases respectively, with 7 bases between them. The chain's CDR3 is CATSDLLATYEQYF. The CDR3 bases are TGTGCCACCAGTGATTTGTTAGCTACCTACGAGCAGTACTTC.

The chain uses TRBV19 and TRBJ2-2; 8 bases fit TRBD2. Germline CDR1 is LNHDA and CDR2 is SQIVND (reference sequence). The V gene end was trimmed by 4 bases and the J gene end by 5 bases; junction bases not matched to a gene: 9. The length of the CDR3 is 16 residues. The CDR3 DNA reads as TGTGCCAGTAGTACCAGCGGGAGTCGCCTTACCGGGGAGCTGTTTTTT. Translated: CASSTSGSRLTGELFF.

The chain employs TRBV18 and TRBJ1-1; D not resolved. With 0 bases removed from V and 3 bases from J, the gap between germline ends came to 5 bases. This CDR3 spans 13 amino acids. Germline CDR1 is KGHSH and CDR2 is LQKENI. The CDR3 protein is CASSPPGDTEAFF. In DNA, the CDR3 is TGTGCCAGCTCACCACCCGGGGACACTGAAGCTTTCTTT.

The chain has TRBV7-2 and TRBJ2-7; 10 nucleotides match TRBD1. CDR3 length: 14 residues. Trimming removed 5 bases from V and 5 bases from J; junction bases left unmatched: 6. CDR1 is SGHTA, CDR2 FQGNSA, per germline. The CDR3: CASSVRDRGNEQYF. DNA for the CDR3: TGTGCCAGCAGCGTAAGGGACAGGGGCAACGAGCAGTACTTC.

The rearrangement uses TRBV30 and TRBJ1-4; D is ambiguous. The germline V gene has CDR1 GTSNPN and CDR2 SVGIG (reference sequence). The CDR3 totals 14 residues. V was cut by 1 base and J by 5 bases, with 11 bases left in between. The chain's CDR3 is CAWSAGMKNEKLFF. The CDR3, as DNA: TGTGCCTGGAGTGCAGGAATGAAAAATGAAAAACTGTTTTTT. Looking up the rest from reference TRBV30 and TRBJ1-4 gives the full variable domain: SQTIHQWPATLVQPVGSPLSLECTVEGTSNPNLYWYRQAAGRGLQLLFYSVGIGQISSEVPQNLSASRPQDRQFILSSKKLLLSDSGFYLCAWSAGMKNEKLFFGSGTQLSVL.

The chain recombines TRBV11-2 with TRBJ2-7; 9 bases fit TRBD2. The CDR3 loop spans 15 amino acids. Unmatched junction bases numbered 6, after V lost 1 base and J lost 5 bases. The germline CDR1 and CDR2 sequences are SGHAT and FQNNGV. CDR3 loop: CASSLGVAGVNEQYF. CDR3 DNA: TGTGCCAGCAGCTTAGGTGTAGCGGGAGTGAACGAGCAGTACTTC.

The genes are TRBV7-9 and TRBJ1-1; TRBD1 is a possible D gene (5 bases). This CDR3 is built from 13 residues. The V gene's germline CDR1 is SEHNR and CDR2 FQNEAQ (reference sequence). V gave up 4 bases and J gave up 4 bases, with 10 bases separating them. The CDR3 DNA is TGTGCCAGCAGCTCCGGGGGGGGCACTGAAGCTTTCTTT. The encoded protein is CASSSGGGTEAFF. Full variable domain (rest looked up from reference TRBV7-9 and TRBJ1-1): DTGVSQNPRHKITKRGQNVTFRCDPISEHNRLYWYRQTLGQGPEFLTYFQNEAQLEKSRLLSDRFSAERPKGSFSTLEIQRTEQGDSAMYLCASSSGGGTEAFFGQGTRLTVV.

The V and J genes are TRBV28 and TRBJ1-3, with D hard to call. Germline V gene lookup returns CDR1 MDHEN and CDR2 SYDVKM. The CDR3 extends over 14 amino acids. V lost 3 bases and J lost 4, with 10 bases in between. The CDR3 coding sequence is TGTGCCAGCAGTTTTGAGCATTCGGGAAACACCATATATTTT. This gives the protein CASSFEHSGNTIYF. Full variable domain (remainder filled in from reference TRBV28 and TRBJ1-3): DVKVTQSSRYLVKRTGEKVFLECVQDMDHENMFWYRQDPGLGLRLIYFSYDVKMKEKGDIPEGYSVSREKKERFSLILESASTNQTSMYLCASSFEHSGNTIYFGEGSWLTVV.

With respect to this clone: Compared with germline, one end of the junction differs, possibly owing to a read error. J is TRBJ1-2 and V is TRBV2, with D perhaps matching TRBD1 (5 bases). The germline gives CDR1 SNHLY, CDR2 FYNNEI. The CDR3 covers 14 residues. Written as DNA, the CDR3 is TGTGCCAGCAGTGAAGCTTCAGGGCGAGGTGGCCACACCTTC. Protein product: CASSEASGRGGHTF.

The chain links TRBV4-2 to TRBJ2-1, with 14 positions matching TRBD2. The CDR3 is 16 amino acids. From germline, CDR1 is LGHNA and CDR2 YNFKEQ. V shed 4 bases and J 7 bases; nucleotides not matched to a gene: 6. This CDR3 is CASSPTGLAGGNEQFF. CDR3 DNA sequence: TGTGCCAGCAGCCCCACTGGACTAGCGGGGGGTAATGAGCAGTTCTTC.

In its sample, this clone was seen once. This sequence joins TRBV10-3 and TRBJ2-7, with 12 positions matching TRBD2. Losses at the gene ends were 0 bases for V and 0 bases for J; bases not matched to a gene: 6. The length of the CDR3 is 18 residues. Germline values: CDR1 ENHRY, CDR2 SYGVKD. CDR3 protein: CAISESKGLAGSSYEQYF. The CDR3 coding sequence is TGTGCCATCAGTGAGTCTAAAGGACTAGCGGGGAGCTCCTACGAGCAGTACTTC.

The chain is built from TRBV6-5 and TRBJ2-7, with 11 bases aligning to TRBD1. The germline V gene encodes CDR1 MNHEY and CDR2 SVGAGI. The ends lost 6 bases at V and 3 bases at J; junction bases unmatched: 4. CDR3 length: 14 amino acids. The CDR3 region is CASRGTGGDYEQYF. The CDR3 bases are TGTGCCAGCAGGGGGACAGGGGGAGACTACGAGCAGTACTTC.

In the case of this clone: A single base separates this from a much larger clone, so it may be a read error. This sequence joins TRBV9 and TRBJ1-5, with D unresolved. V was pared by 0 bases and J by 6 bases, with 10 bases between. Germline V CDR1 and CDR2: SGDLS, YYNGEE. This CDR3 region has 14 residues. This CDR3 is CASSVEGGRQPQHF. The CDR3 DNA sequence: TGTGCCAGCAGCGTAGAAGGAGGGCGTCAGCCCCAGCATTTT.

CDR3 DNA: TGTGCCAGCAGTCCCGGACTAGCGGGAAGCTTCACAGATACGCAGTATTTT. It specifies CASSPGLAGSFTDTQYF. The chain links TRBV27 to TRBJ2-3, with 12 nucleotides matching TRBD2. V gave up 5 bases and J gave up 2 bases; unmatched junction bases: 8. CDR3 size: 17 residues. The germline gives CDR1 MNHEY, CDR2 SMNVEV (reference sequence).

The V gene is TRBV25-1, the J gene TRBJ1-2, with 7 bases aligning to TRBD1. Germline assignment: CDR1 MGHDK and CDR2 SYGVNS. The V gene end was trimmed by 2 bases and the J gene end by 4 bases; junction bases not matched to a gene: 7. The CDR3 covers 15 residues. The CDR3 is CASSENGRGSYGYTF. As DNA, the CDR3 is TGTGCCAGCAGTGAAAACGGCAGGGGGTCCTATGGCTACACCTTC.

V gene TRBV24-1 combines with J gene TRBJ2-7; a possible D gene is TRBD2 (6 bases). Germline CDR1 and CDR2: KGHDR and SFDVKD. The V and J ends lost 6 bases and 0 bases respectively, with 8 bases between them. CDR3 size: 13 residues. This chain's CDR3 is CATSFGSSYEQYF. DNA of the CDR3: TGTGCCACCAGTTTCGGGAGCTCCTACGAGCAGTACTTC.

V and J are TRBV5-1 and TRBJ2-5; 8 nucleotides align to TRBD1. Germline V gene data show CDR1 as SGHRS and CDR2 as YFSETQ. The CDR3 loop spans 14 amino acids. V was clipped by 2 bases and J by 4 bases; unmatched bases: 4. The CDR3 region has the DNA TGCGCCAGCAGCTTCGACGGACAGGGAGAGACCCAGTACTTC. Translation gives CASSFDGQGETQYF. Variable domain in full (rest from reference TRBV5-1 and TRBJ2-5): KAGVTQTPRYLIKTRGQQVTLSCSPISGHRSVSWYQQTPGQGLQFLFEYFSETQRNKGNFPGRFSGRQFSNSRSEMNVSTLELGDSALYLCASSFDGQGETQYFGPGTRLLVL.

This chain connects TRBV7-2 to TRBJ2-1; D might be TRBD1 (6 bases). Trimming took off 2 bases at V and 4 bases at J, with 15 bases between the two ends. The CDR3 totals 16 residues. Germline V gene lookup returns CDR1 SGHTA and CDR2 FQGNSA. CDR3 bases: TGTGCCAGCAGCTTACCGGGACACGTAATTTACAATGAGCAGTTCTTC. Its protein product is CASSLPGHVIYNEQFF. Supplemented by reference TRBV7-2 and TRBJ2-1, the full variable domain reads GAGVSQSPSNKVTEKGKDVELRCDPISGHTALYWYRQSLGQGLEFLIYFQGNSAPDKSGLPSDRFSAERTGGSVSTLTIQRTQQEDSAVYLCASSLPGHVIYNEQFFGPGTRLTVL.